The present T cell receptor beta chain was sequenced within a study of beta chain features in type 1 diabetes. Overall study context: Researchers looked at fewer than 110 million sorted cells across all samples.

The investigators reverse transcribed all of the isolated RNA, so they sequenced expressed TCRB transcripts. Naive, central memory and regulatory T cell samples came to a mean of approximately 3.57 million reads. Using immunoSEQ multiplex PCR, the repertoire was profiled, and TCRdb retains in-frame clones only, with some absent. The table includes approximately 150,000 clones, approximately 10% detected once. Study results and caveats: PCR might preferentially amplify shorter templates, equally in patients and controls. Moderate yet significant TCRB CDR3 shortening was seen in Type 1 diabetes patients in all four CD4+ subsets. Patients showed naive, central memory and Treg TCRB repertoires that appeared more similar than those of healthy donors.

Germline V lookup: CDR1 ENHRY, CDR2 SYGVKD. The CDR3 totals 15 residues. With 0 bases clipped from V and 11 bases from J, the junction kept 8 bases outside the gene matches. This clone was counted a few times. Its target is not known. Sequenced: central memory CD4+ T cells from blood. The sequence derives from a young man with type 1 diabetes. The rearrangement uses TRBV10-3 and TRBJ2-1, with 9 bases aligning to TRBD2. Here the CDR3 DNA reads TGTGCCATCAGTGAGTCGACTAGCGGCCTCGGTCAGCAGTTCTTC. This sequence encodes CAISESTSGLGQQFF.